The clone carrying this TCR beta chain was detected a few times. Its cognate antigen is unknown. This specimen belongs to a study of regulatory T cells in long-lasting Graves disease. Overall study findings and caveats: Persistent disease exhibited a predilection for TRBV28, TRBJ1-2 and TRBJ2-5. Graves' patients with persistent disease showed TCR diversity lower than patients newly diagnosed.

The trim removed 6 bases at V and 5 bases at J, leaving 7 bases unmatched. CDR3 length: 14 amino acids. Germline CDR1 reads SQVTM; CDR2 reads ANQGSEA. Time point: persistent/refractory GD, antithyroid drugs over 5 years with positive TRAb. Following extraction of RNA from PBMCs, that RNA was used to make the TCR library. The authors drew patients from an endocrinology department in Xi'an, China. Investigators prepared the TCR beta libraries by applying iRepertoire HTBI primers and Arm-PCR of CDR3 regions. One entry per CDR3 protein results from TCRdb running MiXCR on the multiplex PCR reads. This sample carries 350,000 to 500,000 distinct CDR3 sequences, approximately 22% of them seen once, and the ten largest clones take around 15%.

The gene calls are TRBV29-1 and TRBJ2-1; 10 bases line up with TRBD2. The sequencing here drew on peripheral blood mononuclear cells (PBMCs), taken when the disease was refractory, from a patient treated with antithyroid drugs. The origin of this receptor is a female donor with Graves disease. The CDR3 nucleotides read TGCAGCGTGGAGCGGGAGGGCCGGGACAATGAGCAGTTCTTC. It yields the protein CSVEREGRDNEQFF.